A selection of T cell receptor beta chains follows, all from one sample in a study of OX40 agonist ivuxolimab in advanced cancers. The repertoire was sequenced with immunoSEQ multiplex PCR; TCRdb's copy has only in-frame clones and lacks some. The sample includes about 38,000 clones, approximately 86% seen only once; the top ten take under 40%. Sequences were derived from CD4+ or CD8+ T cells sorted from blood, sampled in a trial of the OX40 agonist ivuxolimab. The receptor source for this set is an adult with an advanced solid tumor such as melanoma, head and neck, liver or kidney cancer. The CDR3 runs from the conserved cysteine through the conserved F or W. D genes are given only for firm matches. The size of a clone is reported for some rows only, either as once, few or many, or as a class for expanded clones.

j_call,clone_size,v_call,d_call,cdr3_nt,cdr3_aa
TRBJ1-5,.,TRBV15,.,TGTGCCACCAGCGAGGACTTCGGTCCGAATCAGCCCCAGCATTTT,CATSEDFGPNQPQHF
TRBJ2-5,once,TRBV6-1,.,TGTGCCAGCAGTGCGGAGACCCAGTACTTC,CASSAETQYF
TRBJ2-2,once,TRBV5-1,TRBD2,TGCGCCAGCAGCTTGGACGGACGGGAGGGCGGCGGGGAGCTGTTTTTT,CASSLDGREGGGELFF
TRBJ1-4,.,TRBV5-6,.,TGTGCCAGCAGCTTGATTGCTGGCGAAAAACTGTTTTTT,CASSLIAGEKLFF
TRBJ1-1,.,TRBV11-2,TRBD1,TGTGCCAGCAGCTTAGGACACGGACAGGGGTGGAACACTGAAGCTTTCTTT,CASSLGHGQGWNTEAFF
TRBJ2-5,.,TRBV25-1,.,TGTGCCAGCAGTGAATCGGGGGTCCGGGAGACCCAGTACTTC,CASSESGVRETQYF
TRBJ2-1,.,TRBV5-4,TRBD2,TGTGCCAGCAGCTTGATAGCGGGAGGGCCGTGGGATGAGCAGTTCTTC,CASSLIAGGPWDEQFF
TRBJ2-1,.,TRBV30,TRBD2,TGTGCCTGGAGTGTACCACTAGCGGGAGGGTCCTACAATGAGCAGTTCTTC,CAWSVPLAGGSYNEQFF
TRBJ1-4,.,TRBV9,.,TGTGCCAGCAGCGTAGTAGGTTCCATAAATGAAAAACTGTTTTTT,CASSVVGSINEKLFF
TRBJ2-3,.,TRBV19,TRBD2,TGTGCCAGTAGCAAAGCGGGAGCCCAAGGAGATACGCAGTATTTT,CASSKAGAQGDTQYF
TRBJ2-5,.,TRBV6-5,.,TGTGCCAGCGGGTACCAAGAGACCCAGTACTTC,CASGYQETQYF
TRBJ2-5,few,TRBV19,TRBD2,TGTGCCAGTAGTATCGGGGGGATACAGGGATTGGTAGCGGGGACACGAGAGACCCAGTACTTC,CASSIGGIQGLVAGTRETQYF
TRBJ1-5,.,TRBV23-1,.,TGCGCCAGCAGTCAACCGGGGGGCACGCGCAATCAGCCCCAGCATTTT,CASSQPGGTRNQPQHF
TRBJ2-2,.,TRBV4-1,.,TGCGCCAGCAGCCAAGGTTGGGGGGCCACCGGGGAGCTGTTTTTT,CASSQGWGATGELFF
TRBJ2-5,.,TRBV27,TRBD2,TGTGCCAGCAGAGGACTAGCGGGGGGCCGGGAGACCCAGTACTTC,CASRGLAGGRETQYF
TRBJ2-3,.,TRBV2,.,TGTGCCAGCAGGAGGGGACAACCCGGCACAGATACGCAGTATTTT,CASRRGQPGTDTQYF
TRBJ1-4,.,TRBV5-6,.,TGTGCCAGCAGCTTGAGGCGGGGAATTAATGAAAAACTGTTTTTT,CASSLRRGINEKLFF
TRBJ2-3,once,TRBV7-2,TRBD1,TGTGCCAGCAGCTTGAAATTGAAGGGGGCTGGAGATACGCAGTATTTT,CASSLKLKGAGDTQYF
TRBJ2-7,.,TRBV10-1,.,TGCGCCAGCAGTGAGTCAGGGACCCTCTACGAGCAGTACTTC,CASSESGTLYEQYF
TRBJ1-5,.,TRBV7-2,.,TGTGCCAGCAGCTTAGCAGGGGGCAATCAGCCCCAGCATTTT,CASSLAGGNQPQHF
TRBJ2-3,.,TRBV5-1,TRBD2,TGCGCCAGCAGCGTAACTAGCGGCCAAGATACGCAGTATTTT,CASSVTSGQDTQYF
TRBJ1-1,.,TRBV5-5,.,TGTGCCAGCAGGGGTTGGTCCGGTGAAGCTTTCTTT,CASRGWSGEAFF
TRBJ1-2,.,TRBV6-1,.,TGTGCCAGCAGAACAGACCCAAGCGGCTATGGCTACACCTTC,CASRTDPSGYGYTF
TRBJ1-6,.,TRBV7-9,TRBD1,TGTGCCAGCAGCTTAAATACAGGGGCCAATTCACCCCTCCACTTT,CASSLNTGANSPLHF
TRBJ2-7,.,TRBV2,.,TGTGCCAGCAGTGACGTGGGCTACGAGCAGTACTTC,CASSDVGYEQYF
TRBJ2-5,.,TRBV7-2,.,TGTGCCAGCAGCTTGTGGCGGGAAGAGACCCAGTACTTC,CASSLWREETQYF
TRBJ2-2,.,TRBV2,.,TGTGCCAGCAGTAGGACGAGGAACACCGGGGAGCTGTTTTTT,CASSRTRNTGELFF
TRBJ2-7,.,TRBV5-1,.,TGCGCCAGCAGCTTGGCCTCCGGGACCGTTATTTACGAGCAGTACTTC,CASSLASGTVIYEQYF
TRBJ2-3,.,TRBV11-2,.,TGTGCCAGCAGCAACGGGCTCCCTAGGGGCACAGATACGCAGTATTTT,CASSNGLPRGTDTQYF
TRBJ2-3,.,TRBV11-2,.,TGTGCCAGCAGCTTACAGAGCACAGATACGCAGTATTTT,CASSLQSTDTQYF
TRBJ2-1,.,TRBV30,TRBD1,TGTGCCTGGAGTGGACAGGGGAGCTCCTACAATGAGCAGTTCTTC,CAWSGQGSSYNEQFF
TRBJ2-2,.,TRBV9,.,TGTGCCAGCAGCGTAGACTTGAGCGGGGAGCTGTTTTTT,CASSVDLSGELFF
TRBJ2-5,.,TRBV7-8,TRBD2,TGTGCCAGCAGCTCCCGGACTAGGGTGGAGACCCAGTACTTC,CASSSRTRVETQYF